This T cell receptor beta chain emerged from a study of human thymus T cells (dated by TCRdb to the early 2020s). In the study overall: The study used fewer than ten infant thymus samples plus four related peripheral blood samples to characterize TCR alpha and beta repertoires. The cohort included several male and a couple of female infants, with donor ages spanning 7 to 244 days.

Using the immunoSEQ multiplex PCR assay, the TCRB and TCRAD loci were amplified from a standardized quantity of quality-controlled genomic DNA. The amplicons spanned the V(D)J region and were long enough to cover the CDR3 and allow V and J genes to be identified. Amplicon sequencing was performed on an Illumina platform through the commercial immunoSEQ service. In the source study's methods: Corrections for primer bias and sequencing errors followed previously described methods, while TCRAD and TCRB definitions were based on the IMGT database. Repertoires were analysed with immunoSEQ Analyzer 3.0 and VDJTools, covering basic statistics, V/J segment usage, diversity estimates, rarefaction and pairwise overlap. To estimate diversity, the Chao1, ChaoE, Efron-Thisted, Shannon and inverse Simpson indices were applied, and diversity was also estimated on datasets down-sampled to the smallest sample. For repertoire overlap, CDR3 nucleotide sequence, V gene and J gene had to match strictly, and clustering was done by Jaccard-based multidimensional scaling. TCRdb mirrors the immuneACCESS table, restricted to in-frame sequences. Some clones are absent from its copies; in checked studies, under half trace to an unresolved V gene, and the reason for the others is unknown. That table supplies the V and J calls and clone size; D and trimming were determined from the DNA. The sample data list tens of thousands of clones, and over 85% of these were observed just once. 5.5% to 7% of the sample lies in the top ten.

Findings and caveats that apply to the study as a whole: Biased V and J gene segment usage appeared to be present in both thymic and peripheral blood repertoires. On average, approximately 860,000 unique TCRB clonotypes were obtained from thymus samples, compared with approximately 84,000 from blood samples.

The donors were immunologically healthy infants in Finland who had open corrective cardiac surgery for congenital heart defects. During surgery, a small about 0.45-1 mL aliquot of peripheral blood was collected from four of the eight donors. Instead of starting from a fixed cell number, genomic DNA extraction from blood samples used all available leukocytes. ACK lysis buffer was used to clear erythrocytes from the blood, and the leukocytes were then kept as pellets at -70 degrees C. Genomic DNA was extracted from frozen cell pellets with a QIAsymphony instrument. As regards this clone: What antigen it recognizes has not been identified. Base qualities are missing; no much larger clone stands one base away.

Trimming removed 4 bases from V and 10 bases from J, leaving 13 bases between the germline ends. The CDR3 sequence holds 12 residues, the cysteine and phenylalanine included. Just the 36-base CDR3 DNA is kept, in frame starting at base 1. The CDR1 and CDR2 encoded by the germline V gene are ENHRY and SYGVKD. This sequence originates from a boy younger than two with a congenital heart defect but otherwise immunologically healthy. The material sequenced was blood. The rearranged segments are TRBV10-3 and TRBJ1-1; 5 matching bases give a weak D call of TRBD1. DNA sequence: TGTGCCATCAGTGGGGGCGATGGGGGAGCTTTCTTT. It translates as CAISGGDGGAFF.